This entry lists 3 T cell receptor beta chains sequenced from one sample in a study of blood T cell repertoires in COVID-19 (dated by TCRdb to about 2020). Library construction relied on the immunoSEQ multiplex PCR assay. TCRdb holds this immuneACCESS table with in-frame rearrangements only. Some clones are missing; in checked studies, unresolved V genes explain under half, and the rest has no known cause. A total of 200,000 or so clones appear in this sample, 70% to 85% of them only once. Together, the top ten hold about 6.9% of the sample. The specimen was peripheral blood. The receptors were gathered from a human donor with acute or convalescent COVID-19. The donor label of this sample is uncertain.

The V gene is TRBV19, the J gene TRBJ2-2; D not resolved. The V and J ends lost 3 bases and 4 bases respectively, with 9 bases between them. This CDR3 has 14 amino acids. Germline V gene sequence: CDR1 LNHDA, CDR2 SQIVND (reference sequence). CDR3 loop: CASSIQPGTGELFF. In DNA, the CDR3 is TGTGCCAGTAGTATCCAGCCGGGCACCGGGGAGCTGTTTTTT.

The chain has TRBV7-6 and TRBJ1-4, with D maybe TRBD1 (6 bases). CDR1 and CDR2 (germline): SGHVS, FNYEAQ. The CDR3 extends over 15 amino acids. V lost 3 bases and J lost 5, with 13 bases in between. CDR3 DNA: TGTGCCAGCAGCTTTTCGGACAGCTGGAATGAAAAACTGTTTTTT. Translation: CASSFSDSWNEKLFF.

The rearrangement uses TRBV9 and TRBJ2-3; the match to TRBD2 covers 7 bases. The CDR3 sequence is 16 residues long. V gave up 3 bases and J gave up 6 bases; unmatched junction bases: 13. The germline gives CDR1 SGDLS, CDR2 YYNGEE. The CDR3, as DNA: TGTGCCAGCAGCGCCGGACTAGGCCCAGGCTCGGATACGCAGTATTTT. Amino acids: CASSAGLGPGSDTQYF.